This T cell receptor beta chain is drawn from a study of regulatory T cells in long-lasting Graves disease. In its sample, this clonotype was seen a few times. Its antigen is currently unknown. Time point noted: newly diagnosed GD, antithyroid drugs for less than 3 months. After RNA was extracted from PBMCs, the TCR library was made from it. Diagnoses of Graves' disease were made by American Thyroid Association guidelines. Study-level results: Newly diagnosed patients shared about a thousand public clonotypes; persistent patients shared under 3,000.

Relying on iRepertoire HTBI primers and Arm-PCR of CDR3 regions, the team built TCR beta libraries. TCRdb called the multiplex PCR reads again in MiXCR, with one record for every CDR3 protein. The repertoire consists of a few hundred thousand distinct CDR3 sequences, with 15% to 20% occurring once and the leading ten covering around 15%. This CDR3 has 13 amino acids. V gave up 4 bases and J gave up 7 bases, with 11 bases separating them. CDR1 and CDR2 from the germline V gene are WSHSY and SAAADI. These same data were also listed under a study on T cells in Graves' hyperthyroidism and ophthalmopathy. That paper adds: Graves' hyperthyroidism is called stable when ophthalmopathy does not progress within 18 months.

The sequences come from peripheral blood mononuclear cells (PBMCs), collected at new diagnosis, from a patient treated with antithyroid drugs. The rearrangement links TRBV10-2 to TRBJ1-5; D is unresolved. The receptor comes from a woman in her thirties with Graves disease. The CDR3 DNA sequence: TGCGCCAGCAGTGGAGGGATGTGGCAGCCCCAGCATTTT. Protein product: CASSGGMWQPQHF.